The clone carrying this T cell receptor (beta chain) was counted between two and nine times. Its matching antigen is unknown. The CDR3 loop spans 15 amino acids. Trimming cost V 1 base and J 2 bases, with 9 bases left between them. Germline V CDR1 and CDR2: SGHDT, YYEEEE. The TCR beta CDR3 regions underwent amplification using RNA transcripts as the source. An initial round of RT-PCR targeting the TCR CDR3 relied on the HTBI primer set. One entry per CDR3 protein results from TCRdb running MiXCR on the multiplex PCR reads. The repertoire holds 300,000 to 450,000 distinct CDR3 sequences, with approximately 15% as singletons. The entry originates in a study of T cells in Graves' hyperthyroidism and ophthalmopathy. Study conclusions and caveats: Blood also held most thyroid clonotypes expanded beyond 0.001.

This sequence originates from a woman aged 25 to 39 with Graves' ophthalmopathy. Sequenced material: blood. The chain employs TRBV5-6 and TRBJ1-4, with D possibly being TRBD1 (6 bases). The CDR3 DNA sequence: TGTGCCAGCAGCTTGTTCAGGGGCACTAATGAAAAACTGTTTTTT. It translates to CASSLFRGTNEKLFF. Drawing the rest from reference TRBV5-6 and TRBJ1-4, the complete variable domain is DAGVTQSPTHLIKTRGQQVTLRCSPKSGHDTVSWYQQALGQGPQFIFQYYEEEERQRGNFPDRFSGHQFPNYSSELNVNALLLGDSALYLCASSLFRGTNEKLFFGSGTQLSVL.